Presented here are 5 T cell receptor beta chains from one specimen sequenced in a study of blood T cells in healthy people across ages. For the second PCR, which ran for roughly 7 to 11 cycles, a sample-barcoded 5' primer and a J-beta primer mix were used. From the 5' RACE reads, TCRdb called clonotypes with MiXCR, one entry per CDR3 protein. This table has about 1 million distinct CDR3 sequences, 35% to 50% appearing once. The sequenced sample consisted of blood. The receptors shown here come from a woman between 55 and 75 years old in good health.

J is TRBJ2-2 and V is TRBV3-1; a weak D match, TRBD1 (5 bases). The CDR3 loop spans 15 amino acids. V shed 0 bases and J shed 4 bases, with 9 bases lying between them. The germline V gene encodes CDR1 LGHDT and CDR2 YNNKEL (reference sequence). The CDR3 bases are TGTGCCAGCAGCCAAGATCCCAGGGCCACCGGGGAGCTGTTTTTT. Amino acids: CASSQDPRATGELFF.

The rearrangement joins TRBV30 to TRBJ2-1; TRBD2 might be the D (6 bases). Germline V gene data show CDR1 as GTSNPN and CDR2 as SVGIG (reference sequence). V lost 4 bases and J lost 0, with 16 bases in between. This CDR3 spans 16 amino acids. The CDR3 is CAWIDIAESSYNEQFF. The CDR3 region has the DNA TGTGCCTGGATCGATATAGCGGAGAGCTCCTACAATGAGCAGTTCTTC. The variable domain in full, completed from reference TRBV30 and TRBJ2-1, reads SQTIHQWPATLVQPVGSPLSLECTVEGTSNPNLYWYRQAAGRGLQLLFYSVGIGQISSEVPQNLSASRPQDRQFILSSKKLLLSDSGFYLCAWIDIAESSYNEQFFGPGTRLTVL.

The chain couples TRBV15 to TRBJ2-7; D unclear. With 8 bases removed from V and 1 base from J, the gap between germline ends came to 12 bases. The germline CDR1 and CDR2 sequences are LNHNV and YYDKDF (reference sequence). The CDR3 length is 13 residues. The CDR3 protein is CATGDGDSYEQYF. CDR3 nucleotides: TGTGCCACCGGCGACGGAGATTCCTACGAGCAGTACTTC.

This sequence joins TRBV9 and TRBJ2-3; D remains unclear. Trimming pared 3 bases from V and 5 bases from J, leaving 4 bases between. This CDR3 has 11 amino acids. The germline V gene has CDR1 SGDLS and CDR2 YYNGEE. CDR3: CASSAEDTQYF. Here the CDR3 DNA reads TGTGCCAGCAGCGCAGAAGATACGCAGTATTTT.

The DNA for the CDR3 is TGTGCCAGCAGACTAACTAGCGGGGTGCCCTCAACCACAGATACGCAGTATTTT. It specifies CASRLTSGVPSTTDTQYF. V and J are TRBV6-2 or TRBV6-3 and TRBJ2-3; 10 nucleotides align to TRBD2. Trimming took 6 bases from V and 2 from J; bases not matched to a gene: 14. CDR3 length: 18 residues. Germline-derived CDR1 and CDR2 are MNHEY and SVGEGT.